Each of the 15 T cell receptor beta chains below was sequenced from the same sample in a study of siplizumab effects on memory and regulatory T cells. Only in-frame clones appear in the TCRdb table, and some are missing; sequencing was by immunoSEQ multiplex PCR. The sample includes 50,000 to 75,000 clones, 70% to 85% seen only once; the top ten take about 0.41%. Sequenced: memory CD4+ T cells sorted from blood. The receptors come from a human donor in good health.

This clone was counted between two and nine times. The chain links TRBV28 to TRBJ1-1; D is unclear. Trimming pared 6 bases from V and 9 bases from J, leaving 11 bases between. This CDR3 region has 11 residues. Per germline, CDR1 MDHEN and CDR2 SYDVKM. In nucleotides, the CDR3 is TGTGCCAGCAGCTCGACACGGAAAGCTTTCTTT. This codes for CASSSTRKAFF.

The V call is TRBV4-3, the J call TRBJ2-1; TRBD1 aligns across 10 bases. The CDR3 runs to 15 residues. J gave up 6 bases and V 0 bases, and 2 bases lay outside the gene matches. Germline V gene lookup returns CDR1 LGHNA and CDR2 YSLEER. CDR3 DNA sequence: TGCGCCAGCAGCCAAGACTGGACAGGGGGCAATGAGCAGTTCTTC. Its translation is CASSQDWTGGNEQFF.

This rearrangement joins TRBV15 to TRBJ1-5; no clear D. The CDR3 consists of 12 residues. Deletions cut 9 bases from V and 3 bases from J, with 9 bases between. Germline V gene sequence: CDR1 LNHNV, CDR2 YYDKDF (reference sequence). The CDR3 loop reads CATGRDNQPQHF. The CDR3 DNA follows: TGTGCCACAGGGCGAGACAATCAGCCCCAGCATTTT.

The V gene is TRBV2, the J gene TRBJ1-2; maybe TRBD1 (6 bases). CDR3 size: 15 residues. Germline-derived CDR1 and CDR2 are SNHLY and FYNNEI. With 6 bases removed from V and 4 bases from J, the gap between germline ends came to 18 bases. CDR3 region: CASSLWAGAGYGYTF. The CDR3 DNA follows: TGTGCCAGCAGCCTGTGGGCGGGGGCTGGCTATGGCTACACCTTC.

CDR3 region: CASSGTESSYEQYF. Here the CDR3 DNA reads TGTGCCAGCAGCGGGACGGAGAGCTCCTACGAGCAGTACTTC. This chain links TRBV6-6 with TRBJ2-7; D tentatively reads TRBD1 or TRBD2 (5 bases each). Between the trimmed V and J ends, which lost 6 bases and 0 bases, there was a span of 12 bases. Per germline, CDR1 MNHNY and CDR2 SVGAGI (reference sequence). The CDR3 consists of 14 residues.

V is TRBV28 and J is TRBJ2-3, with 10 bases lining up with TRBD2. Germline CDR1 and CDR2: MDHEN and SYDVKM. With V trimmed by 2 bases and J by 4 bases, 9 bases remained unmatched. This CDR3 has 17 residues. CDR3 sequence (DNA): TGTGCCAGCAGTTTAAAGGAGCGGGGGGGCCGCGCAGATACGCAGTATTTT. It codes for CASSLKERGGRADTQYF.

This CDR3 reads CASSATGQFYADTQYF. CDR3 nucleotides: TGTGCCAGCAGTGCAACTGGACAGTTCTACGCAGATACGCAGTATTTT. V usage is TRBV25-1 and J usage is TRBJ2-3; TRBD1 is a possible D gene (6 bases). CDR3 length: 16 amino acids. The V end was cut by 4 bases, the J end by 4 bases, with 18 bases between. Germline lookup yields CDR1 MGHDK and CDR2 SYGVNS.

CDR3 sequence: CAISSNPRGGLTNTEAFF. In DNA, the CDR3 is TGTGCCATCAGCTCTAATCCTAGGGGGGGGTTGACGAACACTGAAGCTTTCTTT. The gene calls are TRBV10-3 and TRBJ1-1, with D tentatively TRBD1 (6 bases). The germline V gene encodes CDR1 ENHRY and CDR2 SYGVKD. The CDR3 loop spans 18 amino acids. Trimming pared 6 bases from V and 1 base from J, leaving 24 bases between.

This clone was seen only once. CDR3 in DNA: TGTGCCAGCAGTTACACCCCCACAGGACCCACTGAAGCTTTCTTT. Amino acids: CASSYTPTGPTEAFF. This chain links TRBV6-5 with TRBJ1-1, with TRBD1 as a possible D gene (5 bases). This CDR3 spans 15 amino acids. CDR1 is MNHEY, CDR2 SVGAGI, per germline. V lost 2 bases to trimming and J lost 4 bases, with 14 bases between them.

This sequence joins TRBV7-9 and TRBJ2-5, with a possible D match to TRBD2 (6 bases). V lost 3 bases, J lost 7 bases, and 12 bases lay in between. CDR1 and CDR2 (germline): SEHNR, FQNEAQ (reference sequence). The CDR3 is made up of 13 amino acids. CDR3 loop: CASSFGGERTQYF. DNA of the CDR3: TGTGCCAGCAGCTTCGGGGGTGAGAGGACCCAGTACTTC.

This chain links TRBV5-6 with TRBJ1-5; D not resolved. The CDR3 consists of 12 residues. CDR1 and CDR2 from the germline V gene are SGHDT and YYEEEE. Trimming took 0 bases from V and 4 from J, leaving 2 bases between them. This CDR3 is CASSLVNQPQHF. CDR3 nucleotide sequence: TGTGCCAGCAGCTTGGTTAATCAGCCCCAGCATTTT.

The CDR3 DNA follows: TGTGCCAGCAGCTTACAGGGTCGGGCGGACACTGAAGCTTTCTTT. Translation gives CASSLQGRADTEAFF. The chain combines TRBV7-3 with TRBJ1-1, with D maybe TRBD1 (5 bases). The CDR3 has 15 amino acids. Trimming pared 2 bases from V and 3 bases from J, leaving 13 bases between. Looked up from germline, CDR1 is SGHTA and CDR2 is FQGTGA.

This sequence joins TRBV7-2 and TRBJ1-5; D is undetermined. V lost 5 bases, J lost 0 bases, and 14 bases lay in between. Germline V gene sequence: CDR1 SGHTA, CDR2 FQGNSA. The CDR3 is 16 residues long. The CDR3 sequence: CASSPALGNSNQPQHF. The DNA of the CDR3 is TGTGCCAGCAGCCCCGCACTGGGAAATAGCAATCAGCCCCAGCATTTT.

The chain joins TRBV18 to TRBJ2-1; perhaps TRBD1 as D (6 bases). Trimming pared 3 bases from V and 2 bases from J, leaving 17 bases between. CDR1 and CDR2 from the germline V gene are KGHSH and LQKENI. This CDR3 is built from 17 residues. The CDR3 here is CASSPPGSRGPYNEQFF. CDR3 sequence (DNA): TGTGCCAGCTCACCCCCCGGATCCAGGGGACCCTACAATGAGCAGTTCTTC.

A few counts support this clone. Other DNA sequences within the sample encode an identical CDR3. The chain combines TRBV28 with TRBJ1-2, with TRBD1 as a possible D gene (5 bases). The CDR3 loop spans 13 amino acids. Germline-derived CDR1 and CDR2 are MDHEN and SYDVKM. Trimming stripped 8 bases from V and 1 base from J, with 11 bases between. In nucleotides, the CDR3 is TGTGCCAGCTTGAGGGGAGATAACTATGGCTACACCTTC. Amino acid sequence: CASLRGDNYGYTF.